Shown below are 17 T cell receptor beta chains from a single sample sequenced in a study of cytomegalovirus exposure and HLA in healthy donors. The study ran its PCR with 60 Vbeta and 13 Jbeta primers. Libraries were prepared by immunoSEQ multiplex PCR; TCRdb keeps only in-frame clonotypes and omits some of them. The sample yields approximately 160,000 clones, roughly 82% seen once. What was sequenced was PBMCs. These TCRs come from a girl under 18 in good health and CMV-seropositive.

The chain recombines TRBV10-1 with TRBJ2-1, with D maybe TRBD2 (5 bases). V lost 3 bases and J 1 base, leaving 10 bases between the germline ends. Germline V lookup: CDR1 WNHNN, CDR2 SYGVQD (reference sequence). There are 15 residues in the CDR3. The CDR3 sequence is CASSDPAESYNEQFF. As DNA, the CDR3 is TGCGCCAGCAGTGACCCAGCGGAGTCCTACAATGAGCAGTTCTTC.

This sequence joins TRBV11-2 and TRBJ2-7; 10 bases align to TRBD1. This CDR3 is 15 amino acids long. CDR1 and CDR2 (germline): SGHAT, FQNNGV. V shed 4 bases and J 2 bases; nucleotides not matched to a gene: 5. For the CDR3, the DNA is TGTGCCAGCAGCTCAACCGGGACAGGGGCCTACGAGCAGTACTTC. This encodes CASSSTGTGAYEQYF.

CDR3: CASRKVLSGTNTGELFF. CDR3 DNA sequence: TGTGCCAGCAGGAAGGTTTTAAGCGGAACGAACACCGGGGAGCTGTTTTTT. This rearrangement joins TRBV25-1 to TRBJ2-2; the D gene is possibly TRBD2 (5 bases). Germline CDR1 reads MGHDK; CDR2 reads SYGVNS. The CDR3 is 17 amino acids. V lost 6 bases to trimming and J lost 0 bases, with 17 bases between them. Looking up the rest from reference TRBV25-1 and TRBJ2-2 gives the full variable domain: EADIYQTPRYLVIGTGKKITLECSQTMGHDKMYWYQQDPGMELHLIHYSYGVNSTEKGDLSSESTVSRIRTEHFPLTLESARPSHTSQYLCASRKVLSGTNTGELFFGEGSRLTVL.

The J gene is TRBJ2-7, the V gene TRBV5-1; weak D call: TRBD2 (6 bases). CDR3 size: 14 residues. CDR1 and CDR2 from the germline V gene are SGHRS and YFSETQ. V was cut by 0 bases and J by 3 bases, with 10 bases left in between. The CDR3 DNA reads as TGCGCCAGCAGCTTGGCTGGGGAGGACTACGAGCAGTACTTC. Encoded protein: CASSLAGEDYEQYF.

The V gene is TRBV5-1, the J gene TRBJ2-2; D perhaps matches TRBD1 (5 bases). The CDR3 has 14 amino acids. Germline lookup yields CDR1 SGHRS and CDR2 YFSETQ. V shed 2 bases and J shed 1 base, with 6 bases lying between them. The CDR3 coding sequence is TGCGCCAGCAGCTTTGACAGGAACACCGGGGAGCTGTTTTTT. Its translation: CASSFDRNTGELFF.

The V gene is TRBV6-5, the J gene TRBJ2-7; maybe TRBD2 (6 bases). Trimming cost V 6 bases and J 0 bases, with 15 bases left between them. CDR3 length: 15 residues. Per germline, CDR1 MNHEY and CDR2 SVGAGI. The CDR3 loop reads CASSRGGGLSYEQYF. CDR3 DNA sequence: TGTGCCAGCAGCCGGGGAGGAGGACTCTCCTACGAGCAGTACTTC.

Points on this clone: The junction does not match germline at one end; this may be a read error. The chain combines TRBV5-6 with TRBJ2-1, with D unclear. Per germline, CDR1 SGHDT and CDR2 YYEEEE. CDR3 size: 16 residues. In DNA, the CDR3 is TGTGCCAGCACCTTGGTAGCCGCCCGCTCCTACAATGAGCAGTTCTTC. Protein sequence: CASTLVAARSYNEQFF.

The genes are TRBV10-3 and TRBJ2-1; D is ambiguous. The germline gives CDR1 ENHRY, CDR2 SYGVKD. The CDR3 consists of 14 residues. The V end was cut by 1 base, the J end by 8 bases, with 12 bases between. CDR3: CAISEYNLADEQFF. The DNA of the CDR3 is TGTGCCATCAGTGAGTACAACTTGGCGGATGAGCAGTTCTTC.

The chain recombines TRBV6-5 with TRBJ1-5; 7 positions agree with TRBD1. Germline V lookup: CDR1 MNHEY, CDR2 SVGAGI. The CDR3 runs 15 residues. Unmatched junction bases numbered 7, after V lost 2 bases and J lost 6 bases. The CDR3 DNA reads as TGTGCCAGCAGTTACGTGCCGGGACAGAGTCAGCCCCAGCATTTT. Its protein is CASSYVPGQSQPQHF.

This clone was seen a handful of times. This rearrangement joins TRBV7-2 to TRBJ1-1, with 10 bases lining up with TRBD1. CDR1 is SGHTA, CDR2 FQGNSA, per germline. The CDR3 consists of 13 residues. J lost 10 bases, V lost 1 base, and 3 bases had no gene match. The CDR3 nucleotides read TGTGCCAGCAGCTTAGTGGGGACAGGGGCAGCTTTCTTT. As protein: CASSLVGTGAAFF.

The chain uses TRBV19 and TRBJ1-2, with D tentatively TRBD1 (5 bases). This CDR3 has 16 residues. Looked up from germline, CDR1 is LNHDA and CDR2 is SQIVND (reference sequence). Trimming cost V 4 bases and J 3 bases, with 18 bases left between them. The CDR3 spells CASSNGDAGGYYGYTF. CDR3 nucleotides: TGTGCCAGTAGTAACGGAGACGCGGGGGGTTACTATGGCTACACCTTC.

The chain combines TRBV28 with TRBJ1-1; D gene unclear. This CDR3 comprises 14 residues. The ends were cut back, 3 bases at V and 1 base at J, with 9 bases in the middle. Germline CDR1 is MDHEN and CDR2 is SYDVKM. This chain's CDR3 is CASSFYTENTEAFF. CDR3 in DNA: TGTGCCAGCAGTTTTTATACAGAGAACACTGAAGCTTTCTTT.

The gene calls are TRBV2 and TRBJ2-7; tentatively, D is TRBD2 (6 bases). Trimming removed 4 bases at V and 5 bases at J, with 15 bases between. The CDR3 contains 14 residues. Germline V gives CDR1 SNHLY, CDR2 FYNNEI. Here the CDR3 reads CASSVGWRGHEQYF. The DNA of the CDR3 is TGTGCCAGCAGTGTCGGATGGAGGGGTCACGAGCAGTACTTC. The variable domain in full, with the rest retrieved from reference TRBV2 and TRBJ2-7, is EPEVTQTPSHQVTQMGQEVILRCVPISNHLYFYWYRQILGQKVEFLVSFYNNEISEKSEIFDDQFSVERPDGSNFTLKIRSTKLEDSAMYFCASSVGWRGHEQYFGPGTRLTVT.

There are a few counts of this clone. The V and J genes are TRBV5-6 and TRBJ2-1, with 10 bases fitting TRBD1. This CDR3 region has 16 residues. Germline CDR1 reads SGHDT; CDR2 reads YYEEEE. Losses at the gene ends were 4 bases for V and 0 bases for J; bases not matched to a gene: 4. In DNA form, the CDR3 reads TGTGCCAGCAGCCGACAGGGGGCCCGCTCCTACAATGAGCAGTTCTTC. Translation gives CASSRQGARSYNEQFF.

The chain links TRBV19 to TRBJ1-5, with a possible D match to TRBD1 (5 bases). V dropped 5 bases and J dropped 1 base, with 12 bases sitting between them. Germline values: CDR1 LNHDA, CDR2 SQIVND (reference sequence). There are 15 residues in the CDR3. CDR3 region: CASSWYGGSNQPQHF. The CDR3 DNA is TGTGCCAGTAGTTGGTATGGGGGGAGCAATCAGCCCCAGCATTTT. The complete variable domain, with remaining parts taken from reference TRBV19 and TRBJ1-5, reads DGGITQSPKYLFRKEGQNVTLSCEQNLNHDAMYWYRQDPGQGLRLIYYSQIVNDFQKGDIAEGYSVSREKKESFPLTVTSAQKNPTAFYLCASSWYGGSNQPQHFGDGTRLSIL.

The V call is TRBV30, the J call TRBJ1-1; 7 bases match TRBD1. CDR3 length equals 13 residues. V was clipped by 5 bases and J by 7 bases; unmatched bases: 10. In germline, CDR1 is GTSNPN, CDR2 SVGIG (reference sequence). CDR3 amino acids: CAWSWGRDSEAFF. The CDR3 DNA is TGTGCCTGGTCATGGGGTAGGGACAGTGAAGCTTTCTTT.

The genes are TRBV4-1 and TRBJ2-5, with TRBD2 matching over 8 bases. Trimming cost V 1 base and J 4 bases; bases outside gene matches: 8. This CDR3 has 16 residues. Germline CDR1 is MGHRA and CDR2 is YSYEKL. CDR3 protein: CASSQVSGSLSETQYF. The CDR3 DNA reads as TGCGCCAGCAGCCAAGTGAGCGGGAGTCTGTCAGAGACCCAGTACTTC.